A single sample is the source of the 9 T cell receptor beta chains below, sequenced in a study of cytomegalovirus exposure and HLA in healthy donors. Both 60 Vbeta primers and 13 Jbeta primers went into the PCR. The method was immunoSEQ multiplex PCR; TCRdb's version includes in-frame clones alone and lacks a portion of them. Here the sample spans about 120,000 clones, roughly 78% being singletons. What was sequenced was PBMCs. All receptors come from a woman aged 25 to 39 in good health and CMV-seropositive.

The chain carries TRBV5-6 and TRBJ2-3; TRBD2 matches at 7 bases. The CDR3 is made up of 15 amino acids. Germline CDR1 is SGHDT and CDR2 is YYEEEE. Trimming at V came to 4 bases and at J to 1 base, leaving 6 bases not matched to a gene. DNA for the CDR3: TGTGCCAGCAGCCGGGACTACCCCGGCACAGATACGCAGTATTTT. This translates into CASSRDYPGTDTQYF.

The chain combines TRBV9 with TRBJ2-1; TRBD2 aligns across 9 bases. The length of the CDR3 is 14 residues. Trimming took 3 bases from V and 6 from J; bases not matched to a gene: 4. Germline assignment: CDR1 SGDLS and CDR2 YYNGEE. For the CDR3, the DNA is TGTGCCAGCAGCGCCCAGACTAGCGGCAATGAGCAGTTCTTC. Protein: CASSAQTSGNEQFF. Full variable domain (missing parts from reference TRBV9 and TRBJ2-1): DSGVTQTPKHLITATGQRVTLRCSPRSGDLSVYWYQQSLDQGLQFLIQYYNGEERAKGNILERFSAQQFPDLHSELNLSSLELGDSALYFCASSAQTSGNEQFFGPGTRLTVL.

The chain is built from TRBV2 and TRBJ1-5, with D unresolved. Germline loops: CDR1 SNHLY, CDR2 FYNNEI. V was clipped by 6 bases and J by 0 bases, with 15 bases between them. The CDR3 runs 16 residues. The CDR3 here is CASSRAISGSNQPQHF. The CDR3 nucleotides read TGTGCCAGCAGCCGCGCGATAAGTGGTAGCAATCAGCCCCAGCATTTT.

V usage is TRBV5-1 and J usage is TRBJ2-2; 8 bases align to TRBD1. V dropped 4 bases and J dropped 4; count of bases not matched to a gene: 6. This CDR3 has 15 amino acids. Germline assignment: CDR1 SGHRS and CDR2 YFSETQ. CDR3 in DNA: TGCGCCAGCAGCATTCAGGGGGCGGGCACCGGGGAGCTGTTTTTT. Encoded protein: CASSIQGAGTGELFF.

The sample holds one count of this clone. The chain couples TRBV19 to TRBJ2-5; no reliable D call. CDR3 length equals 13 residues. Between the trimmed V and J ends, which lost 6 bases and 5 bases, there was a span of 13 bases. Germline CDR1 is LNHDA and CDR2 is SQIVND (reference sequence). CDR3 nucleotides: TGTGCCAGTAGCCTCGACCCGGAGGAGACCCAGTACTTC. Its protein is CASSLDPEETQYF.

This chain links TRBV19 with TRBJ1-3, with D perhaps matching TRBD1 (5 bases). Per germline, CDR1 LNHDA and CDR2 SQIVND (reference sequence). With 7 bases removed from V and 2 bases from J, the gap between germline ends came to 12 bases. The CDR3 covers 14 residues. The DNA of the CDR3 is TGTGCCAGTAAGCTCCCAGGGACTGGAAACACCATATATTTT. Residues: CASKLPGTGNTIYF.

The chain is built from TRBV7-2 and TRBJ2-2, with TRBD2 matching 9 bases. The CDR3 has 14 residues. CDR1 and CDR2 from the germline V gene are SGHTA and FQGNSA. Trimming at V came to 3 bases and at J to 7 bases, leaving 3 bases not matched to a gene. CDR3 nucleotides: TGTGCCAGCAGCTTCGGACTAGCGAACGGGGAGCTGTTTTTT. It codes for CASSFGLANGELFF. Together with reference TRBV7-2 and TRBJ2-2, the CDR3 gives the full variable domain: GAGVSQSPSNKVTEKGKDVELRCDPISGHTALYWYRQSLGQGLEFLIYFQGNSAPDKSGLPSDRFSAERTGGSVSTLTIQRTQQEDSAVYLCASSFGLANGELFFGEGSRLTVL.

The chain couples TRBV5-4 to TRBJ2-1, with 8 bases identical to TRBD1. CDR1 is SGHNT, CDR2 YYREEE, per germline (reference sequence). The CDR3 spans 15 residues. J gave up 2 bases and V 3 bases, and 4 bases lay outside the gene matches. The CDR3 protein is CASSSTGEAYNEQFF. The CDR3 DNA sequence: TGTGCCAGCAGCTCGACAGGGGAGGCCTACAATGAGCAGTTCTTC.

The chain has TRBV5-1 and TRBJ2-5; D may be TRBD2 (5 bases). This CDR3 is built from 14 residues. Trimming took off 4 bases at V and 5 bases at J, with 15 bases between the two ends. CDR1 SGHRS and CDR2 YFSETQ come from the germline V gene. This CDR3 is CASSRASAGETQYF. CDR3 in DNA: TGCGCCAGCAGCCGAGCTAGTGCGGGCGAGACCCAGTACTTC. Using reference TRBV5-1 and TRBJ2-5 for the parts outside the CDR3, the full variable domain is KAGVTQTPRYLIKTRGQQVTLSCSPISGHRSVSWYQQTPGQGLQFLFEYFSETQRNKGNFPGRFSGRQFSNSRSEMNVSTLELGDSALYLCASSRASAGETQYFGPGTRLLVL.